This is a list of T cell receptor beta chains from one sample in a study of T cell repertoires in cytomegalovirus infection. TCRdb fed the reads into MiXCR, producing one record per CDR3 protein. This table holds roughly 500,000 distinct CDR3 sequences, roughly 42% found once. These TCRs are of unknown antigen specificity. Sequenced material: cultured PBMCs, taken from culture after CMV antigen stimulation. The receptors originated from a human donor in good health (CMV status not recorded). Some clones in this sample may be carry-over from other donors' samples. The CDR3 runs from the conserved cysteine through the conserved F or W. The D gene is left open where the match is weak. The size field is filled for only some rows; it gives once, few, many or a size class.

d_call	v_call	j_call	clone_size	cdr3_nt	cdr3_aa
TRBD2	TRBV7-4	TRBJ2-1	few	TGTGCCAGCGGTCAGCGGGGGGGCCCAGTGGAGCAGTTCTTC	CASGQRGGPVEQFF
TRBD2	TRBV20-1	TRBJ2-7	.	TGCAGTGCTAGTGTCCCAACTAGCGGACGCTACGAGCAGTACTTC	CSASVPTSGRYEQYF
TRBD1	TRBV7-2	TRBJ2-1	.	TGTGCCAGCAGCCCCTGGTCGACAGGGGTCGGATACAATGAGCAGTTCTTC	CASSPWSTGVGYNEQFF
.	TRBV20-1	TRBJ2-1	.	TGCAGTGCTAGCCTCGGCGAGCAGTTCTTC	CSASLGEQFF
.	TRBV7-9	TRBJ2-7	few	TGTGCCAGCAGCTACGTCAAAGGAGCCCCGGCCGCCTCCTACGAGCAGTACTTC	CASSYVKGAPAASYEQYF
.	TRBV7-6	TRBJ2-4	few	TGTGCCAGCAGCCCATTCGGCAAAAACATTCAGTACTTC	CASSPFGKNIQYF
.	TRBV19	TRBJ2-5	.	TGTGCCAGTATGACGTCCGGCGGAGAGACCCAGTACTTC	CASMTSGGETQYF
.	TRBV20-1	TRBJ1-2	.	TGCAGTGCTGAGAGAAACTCATATGGCTACACCTTC	CSAERNSYGYTF
.	TRBV6-6	TRBJ1-3	.	TGTGCCAGCAGCCCCGACTTTAACGGAAACACCATATATTTT	CASSPDFNGNTIYF
TRBD1	TRBV7-2	TRBJ1-4	few	TGTGCCAGCACCTTCGAGGGGGCCGATGAAAAACTGTTTTTT	CASTFEGADEKLFF